What follows is one T cell receptor (beta chain) and its context. These data belong to a study of blood T cell repertoires in COVID-19. Study context: The United States, Italy and Spain provided the acute and convalescent COVID-19 samples.

Enrolment of Seattle patients took place during active infection, and they were followed longitudinally. As handled by the study authors: Nucleated cell number was recorded as an estimate derived from reference gene primer amplification. Repertoires were generated with immunoSEQ multiplex PCR, while TCRdb's copy carries only in-frame clones and drops some. V, J and clone size are those of that table, while D and trimming were read from the DNA. Found here are 230,000 or so clones, roughly 90% of them singletons; the top ten hold 2% to 2.5%. The CDR3 runs to 13 residues. The V end was cut by 0 bases, the J end by 8 bases, with 11 bases between. Germline CDR1 reads SGHRS; CDR2 reads YFSETQ.

The chain recombines TRBV5-1 with TRBJ1-2, with D possibly TRBD1 on 5 matching bases. Sequenced sample: peripheral blood. The receptor was isolated from a woman aged 60-75 years with COVID-19, enrolled during active disease. CDR3 sequence (DNA): TGCGCCAGCAGCTTGGGCGGGGCGCAGGGCTACACCTTC. This translates into CASSLGGAQGYTF.